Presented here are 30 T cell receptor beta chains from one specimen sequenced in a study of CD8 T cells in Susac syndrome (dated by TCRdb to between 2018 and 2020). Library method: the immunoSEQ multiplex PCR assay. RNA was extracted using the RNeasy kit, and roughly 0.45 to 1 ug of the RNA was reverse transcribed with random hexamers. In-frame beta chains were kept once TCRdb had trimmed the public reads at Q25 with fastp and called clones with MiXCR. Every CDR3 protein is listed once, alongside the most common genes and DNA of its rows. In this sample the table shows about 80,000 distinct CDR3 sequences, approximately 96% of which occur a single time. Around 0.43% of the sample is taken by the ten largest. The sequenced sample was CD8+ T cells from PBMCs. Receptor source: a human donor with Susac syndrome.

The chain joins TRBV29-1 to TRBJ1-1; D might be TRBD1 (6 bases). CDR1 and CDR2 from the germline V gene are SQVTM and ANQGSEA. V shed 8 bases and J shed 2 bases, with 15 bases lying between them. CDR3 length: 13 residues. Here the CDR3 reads CSSKSGTNTEAFF. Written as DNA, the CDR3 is TGCAGCTCAAAATCCGGGACAAACACTGAAGCTTTCTTT.

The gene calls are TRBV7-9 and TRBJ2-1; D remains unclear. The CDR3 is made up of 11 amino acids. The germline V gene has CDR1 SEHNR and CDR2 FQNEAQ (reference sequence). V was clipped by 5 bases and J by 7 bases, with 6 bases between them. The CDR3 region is CASSLVNEQFF. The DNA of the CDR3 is TGTGCCAGCAGCCTTGTGAATGAGCAGTTCTTC.

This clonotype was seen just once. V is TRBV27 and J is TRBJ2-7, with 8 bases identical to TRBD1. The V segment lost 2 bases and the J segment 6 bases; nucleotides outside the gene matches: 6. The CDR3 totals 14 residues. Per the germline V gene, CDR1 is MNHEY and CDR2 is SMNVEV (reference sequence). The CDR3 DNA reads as TGTGCCAGCAGTTTAGGCAGGGGGCGCGGCGAGCAGTACTTC. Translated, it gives CASSLGRGRGEQYF.

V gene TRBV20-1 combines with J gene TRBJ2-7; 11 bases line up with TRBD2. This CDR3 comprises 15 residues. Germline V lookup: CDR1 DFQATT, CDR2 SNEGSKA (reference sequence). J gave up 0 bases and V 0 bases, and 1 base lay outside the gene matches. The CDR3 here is CSARDLAGGSYEQYV. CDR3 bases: TGCAGTGCTAGAGATCTAGCGGGGGGCTCCTACGAGCAGTACGTC.

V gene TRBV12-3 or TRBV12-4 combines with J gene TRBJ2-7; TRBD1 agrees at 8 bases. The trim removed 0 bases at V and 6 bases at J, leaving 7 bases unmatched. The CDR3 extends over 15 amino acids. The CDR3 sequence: CASSLAGGQEGEQYF. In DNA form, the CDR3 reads TGTGCCAGCAGTTTAGCGGGGGGACAGGAGGGCGAGCAGTACTTC.

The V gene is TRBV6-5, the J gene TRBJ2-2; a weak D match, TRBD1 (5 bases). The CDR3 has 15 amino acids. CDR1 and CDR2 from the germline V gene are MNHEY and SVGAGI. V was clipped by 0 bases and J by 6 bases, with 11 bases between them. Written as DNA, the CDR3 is TGTGCCAGCAGTTACTCGAGACCAGGGTCCGGGGAGCTGTTTTTT. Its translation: CASSYSRPGSGELFF.

The CDR3 sequence is CASGGGGPAEQYF. The DNA of the CDR3 is TGTGCCAGCGGCGGCGGGGGACCCGCCGAGCAGTACTTC. This chain uses TRBV3-1 with TRBJ2-7, with TRBD2 identical over 7 bases. With V trimmed by 8 bases and J by 6 bases, 10 bases remained unmatched. Germline V gene data show CDR1 as LGHDT and CDR2 as YNNKEL (reference sequence). This CDR3 is built from 13 residues.

CDR3 in amino acids: CASGRGGSYEQYV. The CDR3 coding sequence is TGTGCCAGCGGCAGGGGTGGCTCCTACGAGCAGTACGTC. The genes are TRBV27 and TRBJ2-7; D possibly corresponds to TRBD1 (6 bases). The CDR3 totals 13 residues. Trimming pared 8 bases from V and 0 bases from J, leaving 11 bases between. CDR1 and CDR2 from the germline V gene are MNHEY and SMNVEV (reference sequence).

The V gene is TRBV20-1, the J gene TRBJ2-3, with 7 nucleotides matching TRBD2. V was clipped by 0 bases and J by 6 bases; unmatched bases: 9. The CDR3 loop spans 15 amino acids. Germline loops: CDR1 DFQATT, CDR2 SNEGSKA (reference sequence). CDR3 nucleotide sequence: TGCAGTGCTAGAGATGACGGACTAGTAACGGATACGCAGTATTTT. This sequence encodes CSARDDGLVTDTQYF.

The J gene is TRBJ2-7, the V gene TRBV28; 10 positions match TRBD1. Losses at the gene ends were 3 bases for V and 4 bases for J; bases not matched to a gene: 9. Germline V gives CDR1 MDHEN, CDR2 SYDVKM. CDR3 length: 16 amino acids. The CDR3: CASSFSFDRGLYEQYF. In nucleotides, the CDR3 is TGTGCCAGCAGTTTCTCATTTGACAGGGGGCTATACGAGCAGTACTTC.

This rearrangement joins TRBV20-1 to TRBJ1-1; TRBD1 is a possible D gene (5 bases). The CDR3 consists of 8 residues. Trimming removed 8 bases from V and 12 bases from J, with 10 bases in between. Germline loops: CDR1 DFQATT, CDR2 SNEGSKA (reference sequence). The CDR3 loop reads CSSPGSFF. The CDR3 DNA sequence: TGCAGTTCTCCAGGGTCTTTCTTT.

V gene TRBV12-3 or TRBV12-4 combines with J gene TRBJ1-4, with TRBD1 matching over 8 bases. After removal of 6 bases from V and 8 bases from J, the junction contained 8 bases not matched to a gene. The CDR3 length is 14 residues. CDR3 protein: CASSTRQGKEKLFF. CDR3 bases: TGTGCCAGCAGCACAAGACAGGGGAAGGAAAAACTGTTTTTT.

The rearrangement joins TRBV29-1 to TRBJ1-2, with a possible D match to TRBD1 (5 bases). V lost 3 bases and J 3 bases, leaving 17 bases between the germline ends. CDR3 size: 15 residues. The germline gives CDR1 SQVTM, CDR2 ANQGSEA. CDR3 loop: CSVERRGTSDYGYTF. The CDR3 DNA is TGCAGCGTTGAGAGAAGGGGTACCTCGGACTATGGCTACACCTTC.

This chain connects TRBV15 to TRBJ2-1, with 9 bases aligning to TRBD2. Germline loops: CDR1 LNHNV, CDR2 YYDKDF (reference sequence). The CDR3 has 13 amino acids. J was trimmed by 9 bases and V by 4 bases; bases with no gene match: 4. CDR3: CATSIGTSSEQFF. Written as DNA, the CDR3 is TGTGCCACCAGCATCGGGACTAGCAGTGAGCAGTTCTTC.

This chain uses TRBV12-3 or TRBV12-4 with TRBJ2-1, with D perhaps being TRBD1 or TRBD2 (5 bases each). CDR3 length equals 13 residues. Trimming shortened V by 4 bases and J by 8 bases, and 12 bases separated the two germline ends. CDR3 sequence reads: CASSSGRVDEQFF. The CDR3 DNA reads TGTGCCAGCAGTTCAGGGAGAGTCGATGAGCAGTTCTTC.

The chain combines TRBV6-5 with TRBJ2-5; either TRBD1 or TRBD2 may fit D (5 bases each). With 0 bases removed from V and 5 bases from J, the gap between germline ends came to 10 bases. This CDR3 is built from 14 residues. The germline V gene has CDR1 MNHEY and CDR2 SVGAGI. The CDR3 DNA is TGTGCCAGCAGTTACTCGGGGGTAGCTGAGACCCAGTACTTC. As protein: CASSYSGVAETQYF.

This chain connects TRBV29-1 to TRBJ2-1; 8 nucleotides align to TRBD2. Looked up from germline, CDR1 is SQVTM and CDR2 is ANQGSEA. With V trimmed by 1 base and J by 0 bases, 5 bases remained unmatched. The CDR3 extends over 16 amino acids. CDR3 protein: CSVEGSGGISYNEQFF. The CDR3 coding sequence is TGCAGCGTTGAAGGATCGGGGGGGATCTCCTACAATGAGCAGTTCTTC.

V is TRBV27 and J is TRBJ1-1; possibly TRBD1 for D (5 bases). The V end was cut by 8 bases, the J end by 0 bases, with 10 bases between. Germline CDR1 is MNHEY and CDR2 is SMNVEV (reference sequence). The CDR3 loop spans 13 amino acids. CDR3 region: CASFIGVNTEAFF. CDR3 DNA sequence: TGTGCCAGCTTTATAGGGGTGAACACTGAAGCTTTCTTT.

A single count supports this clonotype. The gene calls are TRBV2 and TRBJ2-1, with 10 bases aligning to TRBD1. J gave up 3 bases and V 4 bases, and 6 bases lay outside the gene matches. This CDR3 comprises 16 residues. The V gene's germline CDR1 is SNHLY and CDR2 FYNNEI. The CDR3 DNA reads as TGTGCCAGCAGTGGATCCGACAGGGGGCTCTACAATGAGCAGTTCTTC. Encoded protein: CASSGSDRGLYNEQFF.

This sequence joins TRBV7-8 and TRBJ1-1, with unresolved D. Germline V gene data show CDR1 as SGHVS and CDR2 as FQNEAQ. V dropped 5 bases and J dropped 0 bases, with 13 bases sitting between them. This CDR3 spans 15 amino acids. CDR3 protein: CASSTLDGLNTEAFF. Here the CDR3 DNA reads TGTGCCAGCAGCACCCTGGACGGTTTGAACACTGAAGCTTTCTTT.

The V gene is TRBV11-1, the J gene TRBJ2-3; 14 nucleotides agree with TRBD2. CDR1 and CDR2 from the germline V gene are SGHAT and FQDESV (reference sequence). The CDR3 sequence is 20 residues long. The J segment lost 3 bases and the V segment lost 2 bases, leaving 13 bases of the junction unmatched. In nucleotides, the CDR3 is TGTGCCAGCAGCTTACAATTACCGGGACTAGCGGGAGACGTGACAGATACGCAGTATTTT. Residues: CASSLQLPGLAGDVTDTQYF.

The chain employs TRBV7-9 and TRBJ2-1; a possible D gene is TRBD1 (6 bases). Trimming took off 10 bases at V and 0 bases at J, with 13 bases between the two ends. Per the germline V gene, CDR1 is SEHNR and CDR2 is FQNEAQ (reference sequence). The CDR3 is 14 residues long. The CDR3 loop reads CATHGGGSYNEQFF. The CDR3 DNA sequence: TGTGCCACCCATGGGGGCGGCTCCTACAATGAGCAGTTCTTC.

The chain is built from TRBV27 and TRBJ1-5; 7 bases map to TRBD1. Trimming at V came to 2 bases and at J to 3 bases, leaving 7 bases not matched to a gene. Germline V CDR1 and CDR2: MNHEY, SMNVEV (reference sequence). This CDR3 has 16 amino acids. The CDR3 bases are TGTGCCAGCAGTTTAGGCGCCAGGGGGGACAATCAGCCCCAGCATTTT. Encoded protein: CASSLGARGDNQPQHF.

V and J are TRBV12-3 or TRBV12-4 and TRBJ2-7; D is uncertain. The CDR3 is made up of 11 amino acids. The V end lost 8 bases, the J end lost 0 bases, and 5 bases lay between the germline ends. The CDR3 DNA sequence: TGTGCCAGCTCAGTCTCCTACGAGCAGTACTTC. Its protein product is CASSVSYEQYF.

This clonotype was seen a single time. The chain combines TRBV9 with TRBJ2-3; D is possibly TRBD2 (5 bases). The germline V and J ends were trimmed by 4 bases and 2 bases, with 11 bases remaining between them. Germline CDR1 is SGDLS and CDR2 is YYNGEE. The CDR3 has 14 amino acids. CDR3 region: CASSPTRITDTQYF. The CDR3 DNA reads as TGTGCCAGCAGCCCTACTAGGATCACAGATACGCAGTATTTT.

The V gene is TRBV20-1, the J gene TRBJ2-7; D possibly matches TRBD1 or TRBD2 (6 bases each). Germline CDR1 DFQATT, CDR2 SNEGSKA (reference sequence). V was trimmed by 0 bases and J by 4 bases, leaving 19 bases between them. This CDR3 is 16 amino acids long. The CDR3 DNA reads TGCAGTGCTAGAGATCTTCGGGGGCTACCTGGATACGAGCAGTACTTC. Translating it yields CSARDLRGLPGYEQYF.

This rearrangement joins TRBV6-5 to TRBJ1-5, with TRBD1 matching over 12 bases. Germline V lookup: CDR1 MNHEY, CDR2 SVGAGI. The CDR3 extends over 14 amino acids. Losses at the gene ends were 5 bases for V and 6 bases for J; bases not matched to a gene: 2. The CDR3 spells CASSPGQGAQPQHF. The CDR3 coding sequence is TGTGCCAGCAGTCCGGGACAGGGGGCTCAGCCCCAGCATTTT.

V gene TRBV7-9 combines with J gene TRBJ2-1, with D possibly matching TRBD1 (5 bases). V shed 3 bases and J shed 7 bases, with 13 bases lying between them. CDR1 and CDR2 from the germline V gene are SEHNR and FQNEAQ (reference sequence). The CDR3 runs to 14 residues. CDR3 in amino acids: CASSLKDNGNEQFF. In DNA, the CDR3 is TGTGCCAGCAGCTTGAAGGACAATGGGAATGAGCAGTTCTTC.

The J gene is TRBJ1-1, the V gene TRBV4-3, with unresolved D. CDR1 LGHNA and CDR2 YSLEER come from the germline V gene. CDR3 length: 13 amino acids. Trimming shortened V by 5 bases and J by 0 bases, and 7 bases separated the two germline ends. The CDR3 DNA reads TGCGCCAGCAGCGGCTCGATGAACACTGAAGCTTTCTTT. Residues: CASSGSMNTEAFF.

CDR3 region: CASSISLAVYNEQFF. The CDR3 DNA reads as TGTGCCAGTAGTATATCTCTAGCGGTGTACAATGAGCAGTTCTTC. The chain has TRBV19 and TRBJ2-1; 7 nucleotides match TRBD2. The CDR3 extends over 15 amino acids. Germline V gene data show CDR1 as LNHDA and CDR2 as SQIVND (reference sequence). With V trimmed by 2 bases and J by 4 bases, 5 bases remained unmatched.